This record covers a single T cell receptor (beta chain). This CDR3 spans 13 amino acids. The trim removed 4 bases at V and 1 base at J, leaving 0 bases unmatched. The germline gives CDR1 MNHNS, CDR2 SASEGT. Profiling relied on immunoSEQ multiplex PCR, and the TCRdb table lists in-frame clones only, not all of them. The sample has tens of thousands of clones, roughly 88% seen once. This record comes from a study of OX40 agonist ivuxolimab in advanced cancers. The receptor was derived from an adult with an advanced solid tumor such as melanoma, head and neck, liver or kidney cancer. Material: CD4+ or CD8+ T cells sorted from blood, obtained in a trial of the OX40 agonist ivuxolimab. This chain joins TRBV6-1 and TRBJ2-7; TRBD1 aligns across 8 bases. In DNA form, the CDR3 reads TGTGCCAGCAGTGGACAGGGGTCCTACGAGCAGTACTTC. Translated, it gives CASSGQGSYEQYF.